The rows below give T cell receptor beta chains drawn from one sample of a study of identifying expanded T cells in peripheral blood. TCRdb keeps only in-frame clones here, not all; method: immunoSEQ multiplex PCR. This sample has 70,000 to 100,000 clones, with 88% found just once. The sequencing input was blood. The receptors originated from a person aged 18 to 70 in good health. Both conserved end residues are part of each CDR3. Fields, in order: D gene, J gene, V gene, clone size, CDR3 DNA, CDR3 protein. A D gene is named only where the DNA matches it firmly. Size is omitted from some rows. Given values are once, few, many or a class for expanded clones.

>-|TRBJ2-7|TRBV5-1|few
TGCGCCAGCCTAAATGGGGGCCGATCCTCCTACGAGCAGTACTTC
CASLNGGRSSYEQYF
>TRBD1|TRBJ2-7|TRBV5-1|-
TGCGCCAGCAGTCCCCGGGACAGGGGTTCCGAGCAGTACTTC
CASSPRDRGSEQYF
>-|TRBJ2-7|TRBV18|-
TGTGCCAGCTCACCCCTCAGTACCCACGAGCAGTACTTC
CASSPLSTHEQYF
>-|TRBJ1-6|TRBV27|few
TGTGCCAGCAGTCTCCGACACTCTTCACCCCTCCACTTT
CASSLRHSSPLHF
>-|TRBJ2-1|TRBV6-6|-
TGTGCCAGCAATCGGGAAACCTACAATGAGCAGTTCTTC
CASNRETYNEQFF
>-|TRBJ1-1|TRBV4-1|-
TGCGCCAGCAGGCAGGGCGCCACTGAAGCTTTCTTT
CASRQGATEAFF
>TRBD1|TRBJ2-3|TRBV9|-
TGTGCCAGCAGCGTACCCATAGGTACCGGGACAGGGAGGACAGATACGCAGTATTTT
CASSVPIGTGTGRTDTQYF
>-|TRBJ1-5|TRBV28|-
TGTGCCAGCAGTTTATGGGGGCAGGGCAATCAGCCCCAGCATTTT
CASSLWGQGNQPQHF
>-|TRBJ1-2|TRBV7-2|-
TGTGCCAGCAGCTTAGAACCAAACTATGGCTACACCTTC
CASSLEPNYGYTF
>TRBD1|TRBJ1-1|TRBV15|-
TGTGCCACCAGCAGGGACAGGGTGGGCACTGAAGCTTTCTTT
CATSRDRVGTEAFF
>-|TRBJ1-3|TRBV6-6|-
TGTGCCAGCAGCCTCCAAAACACCATATATTTT
CASSLQNTIYF
>-|TRBJ1-2|TRBV9|-
TGTGCCAGCAGCCCCCAGGACAACCATGGCTACACCTTC
CASSPQDNHGYTF
>-|TRBJ1-2|TRBV7-9|once
TGTGCCAGCAGCCTGTCAGGGGATTCTACTCTATATGGCTACACCTTC
CASSLSGDSTLYGYTF
>-|TRBJ2-4|TRBV2|-
TGTGCCAGCATGGGGACTGGGGCCAAAAACATTCAGTACTTC
CASMGTGAKNIQYF
>-|TRBJ2-1|TRBV19|-
TGTGCCAGTAGTCTAGGCACCTTAAGCTACAATGAGCAGTTCTTC
CASSLGTLSYNEQFF
>TRBD1|TRBJ2-7|TRBV18|few
TGTGCCAGCTCGCCTACAGGGGGCGGCGAGCAGTACTTC
CASSPTGGGEQYF
>-|TRBJ1-2|TRBV7-9|-
TGTGCCAGCAGCCAAGGGCAGGATATACGCGGCTACACCTTC
CASSQGQDIRGYTF
>-|TRBJ1-2|TRBV5-1|-
TGCGCCAGCAGCTTGGGACAGCGCGGCTACACCTTC
CASSLGQRGYTF
>-|TRBJ1-1|TRBV10-3|-
TGTGCCATCAGCCGGGGGATGAACACTGAAGCTTTCTTT
CAISRGMNTEAFF
>TRBD1|TRBJ1-4|TRBV7-2|-
TGTGCCAGCAGCAAACGGGACAGGGGAAATGAAAAACTGTTTTTT
CASSKRDRGNEKLFF
>-|TRBJ2-7|TRBV7-2|-
TGTGCCAGCAGCCCGGGGTTTCCCTACGAGCAGTACTTC
CASSPGFPYEQYF
>-|TRBJ1-2|TRBV5-6|-
TGTGCCAGCAGCGCCCAGGGCTATGGCTACACCTTC
CASSAQGYGYTF
>-|TRBJ1-1|TRBV19|-
TGTGCCAGTAGTATAGATCTGACTGAAGCTTTCTTT
CASSIDLTEAFF
>-|TRBJ2-7|TRBV1|-
TGCACCAGCAGCCGACCCGGGACTAGCGGGGTACCCTACGAGCAGTACTTC
CTSSRPGTSGVPYEQYF
>-|TRBJ2-3|TRBV5-1|-
TGCGCCAGCAGTGGAGGGCCCAGCACAGATACGCAGTATTTT
CASSGGPSTDTQYF
>-|TRBJ2-7|TRBV29-1|-
TGCAGCGTTGAAGTGAGGGGGGGCGTCTACGAGCAGTACTTC
CSVEVRGGVYEQYF
>TRBD1|TRBJ1-2|TRBV6-5|-
TGTGCCAGCAGGGTTCGACAGGGCCATGGCTACACCTTC
CASRVRQGHGYTF
>-|TRBJ1-5|TRBV28|-
TGTGCCAGCAGTTTATCCCTGGATCAGCCCCAGCATTTT
CASSLSLDQPQHF
>-|TRBJ2-5|TRBV11-2|-
TGTGCCAGCAGCTTGGGAGAGACCCAGTACTTC
CASSLGETQYF
>TRBD2|TRBJ2-1|TRBV29-1|-
TGCAGCGTTGAATACCAGCGGGGGTACAATGAGCAGTTCTTC
CSVEYQRGYNEQFF
>TRBD1|TRBJ2-3|TRBV11-3|-
TGTGCCAGCAGCGCGGGACAGGGGGCCGGCACAGATACGCAGTATTTT
CASSAGQGAGTDTQYF
>-|TRBJ2-3|TRBV5-1|-
TGCGCCAGCAGCTCGGGGACCGCGAATACGCAGTATTTT
CASSSGTANTQYF
>TRBD2|TRBJ2-5|TRBV11-2|-
TGTGCCAGCAGCTTGGGGGAGGGGATGTTAAAAGAGACCCAGTACTTC
CASSLGEGMLKETQYF
>-|TRBJ1-2|TRBV7-9|-
TGTGCCAGCAGCTTAGCAACCCGTGGCTACACCTTC
CASSLATRGYTF
>-|TRBJ2-2|TRBV28|-
TGTGCCAGCAGCTCGGGACAAGACACCGGGGAGCTGTTTTTT
CASSSGQDTGELFF
>-|TRBJ2-2|TRBV7-7|-
TGTGCCAGCAGCCCCCGGGACTACACCGGGGAGCTGTTTTTT
CASSPRDYTGELFF
>-|TRBJ2-7|TRBV2|-
TGTGCCAGCAGTGAAATACAAGGGAGGCACGAGCAGTACTTC
CASSEIQGRHEQYF